This TCR beta chain was retrieved from a study of CD8+CD57+ T cells in acquired aplastic anemia. Genomic DNA served as template for TCR beta VDJ and CDR3 profiling. Each CDR3 protein gets one entry after TCRdb re-called the reads with MiXCR. This sample has some 190,000 distinct CDR3 sequences, with 40% to 50% found just once. This clonotype came up many times. Source material: sorted CD4+, CD8+, or CD8+CD57+ T cells (not recorded which) from PBMCs. This TCR was sampled from a human donor in good health.

The CDR3 sequence is CASSLNAGTVEQFF. CDR3 bases: TGTGCCAGCAGTTTAAACGCCGGCACTGTTGAGCAGTTCTTC. The gene calls are TRBV12-3 or TRBV12-4 and TRBJ2-1, with unresolved D. The CDR3 runs 14 residues. Trimming took 2 bases from V and 9 from J, leaving 14 bases between them.